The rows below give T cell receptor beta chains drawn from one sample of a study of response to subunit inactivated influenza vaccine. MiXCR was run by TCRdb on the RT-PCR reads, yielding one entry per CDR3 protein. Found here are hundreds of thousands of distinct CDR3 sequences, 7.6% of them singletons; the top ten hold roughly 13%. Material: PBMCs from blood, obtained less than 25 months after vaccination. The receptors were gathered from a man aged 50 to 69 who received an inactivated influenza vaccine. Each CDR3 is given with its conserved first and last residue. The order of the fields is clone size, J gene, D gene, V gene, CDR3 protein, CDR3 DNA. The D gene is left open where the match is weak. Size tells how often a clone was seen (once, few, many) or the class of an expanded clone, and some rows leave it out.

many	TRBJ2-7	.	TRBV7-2	CASGTGAYEQYF	TGTGCCAGCGGTACGGGGGCATACGAGCAGTACTTC
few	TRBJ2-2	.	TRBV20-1	CSAAPGGKGRNTGELFF	TGCAGTGCTGCCCCCGGGGGCAAAGGGAGGAACACCGGGGAGCTGTTTTTT
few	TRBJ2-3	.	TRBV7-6	CASSSTSLASTDTQYF	TGTGCCAGCAGCTCTACTAGCCTCGCGAGCACAGATACGCAGTATTTT
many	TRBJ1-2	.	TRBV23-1	CASNATGKCGYTF	TGCGCCAGCAATGCCACGGGGAAATGTGGCTACACCTTC
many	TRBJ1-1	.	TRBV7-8	CASSLALVGTGTEAFF	TGTGCCAGCAGCTTAGCGCTCGTAGGGACGGGCACTGAAGCTTTCTTT
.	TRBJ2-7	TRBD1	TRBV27	CASSYRQGAREQYF	TGTGCCAGCAGTTACCGACAGGGGGCGAGAGAGCAGTACTTC
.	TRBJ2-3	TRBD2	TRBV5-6	CASSLLGLVTADTQYF	TGTGCCAGCAGCTTGCTAGGACTAGTTACGGCAGATACGCAGTATTTT
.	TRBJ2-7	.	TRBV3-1	CASSQVRGLTYEQYF	TGTGCCAGCAGCCAAGTGAGGGGCCTCACCTACGAGCAGTACTTC
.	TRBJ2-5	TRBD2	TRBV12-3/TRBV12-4	CASSRGLAGGKETQYF	TGTGCCAGCAGTCGTGGACTAGCGGGGGGGAAAGAGACCCAGTACTTC
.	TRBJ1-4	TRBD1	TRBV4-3	CASSQVWDRGSSRVEKLFF	TGCGCCAGCAGCCAAGTTTGGGACAGGGGGTCGTCTAGGGTTGAAAAACTGTTTTTT
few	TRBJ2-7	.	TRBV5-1	CASSFRTDFDEQYF	TGCGCCAGCAGCTTTCGGACAGACTTTGACGAGCAGTACTTC
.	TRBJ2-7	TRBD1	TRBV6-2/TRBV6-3	CASSYDRAYEQYF	TGTGCCAGCAGTTACGACAGGGCCTACGAGCAGTACTTC
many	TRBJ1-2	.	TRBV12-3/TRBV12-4	CASSYFQGVHGYTF	TGTGCCAGCAGTTATTTCCAGGGAGTACATGGCTACACCTTC
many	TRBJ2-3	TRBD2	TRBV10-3	CAIRPSSGIATDTQYF	TGTGCCATCAGACCATCTAGCGGGATAGCCACAGATACGCAGTATTTT
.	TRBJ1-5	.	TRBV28	CASSLIGGAAGQPQHF	TGTGCCAGCAGTTTAATCGGGGGCGCGGCGGGTCAGCCCCAGCATTTT
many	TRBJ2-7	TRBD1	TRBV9	CASSKTGSTYEQYF	TGTGCCAGCAGCAAGACAGGGAGCACCTACGAGCAGTACTTC